This entry is about one TCR beta chain. Its target is not known. The sample belongs to a study of cytomegalovirus exposure and HLA in healthy donors. Germline lookup yields CDR1 SEHNR and CDR2 FQNEAQ (reference sequence). The length of the CDR3 is 14 residues. Trimming cost V 3 bases and J 5 bases; bases outside gene matches: 2. 13 Jbeta primers and 60 Vbeta primers were used for the PCR. Some clones are missing from TCRdb's copy, which holds only in-frame ones; the method was immunoSEQ multiplex PCR. The table records around 80,000 clones, approximately 78% of them present only once. Findings and caveats of the study: A later analysis linked a missense DCLRE1C variant to TCR beta V- and J-gene trimming. TCR beta V segments were, for the most part, productive about 90% or about 30% of the time in an earlier analysis.

Sequencing used PBMCs. The V gene is TRBV7-9, the J gene TRBJ2-1; 9 nucleotides align to TRBD1. The receptor's source is a man aged 40-55 years in good health and CMV-seronegative. The CDR3 nucleotides read TGTGCCAGCAGCTTCCGGGACAGGGACAATGAGCAGTTCTTC. This codes for CASSFRDRDNEQFF. The whole variable domain, remainder taken from reference TRBV7-9 and TRBJ2-1, is DTGVSQNPRHKITKRGQNVTFRCDPISEHNRLYWYRQTLGQGPEFLTYFQNEAQLEKSRLLSDRFSAERPKGSFSTLEIQRTEQGDSAMYLCASSFRDRDNEQFFGPGTRLTVL.